This TCR beta chain was recovered during a study of T cell responses to AZD1222 COVID-19 vaccine. Sequenced by immunoSEQ multiplex PCR; TCRdb stores in-frame clones only, minus some. The sample gives 65,000 to 75,000 clones, 84% of which show up once; 21% is in the top ten. On this clone itself: Its antigen is currently unknown.

Deletions cut 1 base from V and 5 bases from J, with 8 bases between. The CDR3 spans 13 residues. Study results and caveats: Among AZD1222 vaccinees, only six were seropositive at baseline.

The chain has TRBV12-3 or TRBV12-4 and TRBJ1-1; unclear D gene. Material: peripheral blood, obtained on day 0 of AZD1222 vaccination. This TCR derives from an adult in good health. The DNA for the CDR3 is TGTGCCAGCAGTTTAGTCGAGGTTACTGAAGCTTTCTTT. The encoded protein is CASSLVEVTEAFF.